The clone carrying this T cell receptor beta chain was counted only a few times. The entry originates in a study of cytomegalovirus exposure and HLA in healthy donors. Germline loops: CDR1 SGHAT, CDR2 FQNNGV. Between the trimmed V and J ends, which lost 4 bases and 4 bases, there was a span of 8 bases. The CDR3 spans 13 residues. PCR used 60 Vbeta primers and 13 Jbeta primers. Sequencing used immunoSEQ multiplex PCR; TCRdb keeps in-frame clones, though not all of them. Of 85,000 to 100,000 clones in the sample, about 63% were seen once. At the time of sampling, donors were nominally healthy, though unrecorded immune exposures were likely.

The sample was PBMCs. This receptor was identified in a woman aged 30 to 39 in good health and CMV-seronegative. The rearrangement links TRBV11-2 to TRBJ1-5; possible D gene TRBD1, 6 bases. In nucleotides, the CDR3 is TGTGCCAGCAGCTCGGACAGAAATCAGCCCCAGCATTTT. It codes for CASSSDRNQPQHF. The whole variable domain, remainder taken from reference TRBV11-2 and TRBJ1-5, is EAGVAQSPRYKIIEKRQSVAFWCNPISGHATLYWYQQILGQGPKLLIQFQNNGVVDDSQLPKDRFSAERLKGVDSTLKIQPAKLEDSAVYLCASSSDRNQPQHFGDGTRLSIL.